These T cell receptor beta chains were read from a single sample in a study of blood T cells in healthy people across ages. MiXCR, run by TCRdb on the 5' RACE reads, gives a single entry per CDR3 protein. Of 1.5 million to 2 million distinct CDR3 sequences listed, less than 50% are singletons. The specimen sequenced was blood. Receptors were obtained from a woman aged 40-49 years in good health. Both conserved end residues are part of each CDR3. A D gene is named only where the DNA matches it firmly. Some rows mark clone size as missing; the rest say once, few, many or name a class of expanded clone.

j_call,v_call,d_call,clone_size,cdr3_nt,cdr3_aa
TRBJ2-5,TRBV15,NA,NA,TGTGCCACCAGCAGAGATGGGACCCAGTACTTC,CATSRDGTQYF
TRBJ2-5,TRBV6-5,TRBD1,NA,TGTGCCAGCAGTTATCGACAGGGGCGGCAAGAGACCCAGTACTTC,CASSYRQGRQETQYF
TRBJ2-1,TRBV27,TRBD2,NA,TGTGCCATCGCAACTAGCGGGAGAAACAATGAGCAGTTCTTC,CAIATSGRNNEQFF
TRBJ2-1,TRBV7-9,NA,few,TGTGCCAGCAGCTTAGATCCCCTGGAGCAGTTCTTC,CASSLDPLEQFF
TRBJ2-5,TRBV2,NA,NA,TGTGCCAGCAGTGAAGCGAGGTCGGGGGACCAAGAGACCCAGTACTTC,CASSEARSGDQETQYF
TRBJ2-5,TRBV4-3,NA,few,TGCGCCAGCAGCCCTGGAACAAGGAGGAGCGAGACCCAGTACTTC,CASSPGTRRSETQYF
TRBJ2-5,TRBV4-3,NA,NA,TGCGCCAGCAGCCAAGATAAGGGATGGGGGACCCAGTACTTC,CASSQDKGWGTQYF
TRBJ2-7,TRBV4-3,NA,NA,TGCGCCAGCGACAGAGAGGGCAGGGGACGGCCAACCTACGAGCAGTACTTC,CASDREGRGRPTYEQYF
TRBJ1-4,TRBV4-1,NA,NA,TGCGCCAGCAGCCAAGATACTTTAGGAAAACTGTTTTTT,CASSQDTLGKLFF
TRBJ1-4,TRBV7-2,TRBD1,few,TGTGCCAGCAGCCAAACGGACAGGGCTAATGAAAAACTGTTTTTT,CASSQTDRANEKLFF
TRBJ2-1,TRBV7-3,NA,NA,TGTGCCAGCAGCTCGGCCCGGGACGCCAATGAGCAGTTCTTC,CASSSARDANEQFF
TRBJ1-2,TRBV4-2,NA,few,TGTGCCAGCAGCCCGGGCCCGGAGGAGGTCTATGGCTACACCTTC,CASSPGPEEVYGYTF
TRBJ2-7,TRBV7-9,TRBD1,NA,TGTGCCAGCAGCTTTAAGCAGGGGGCGGAGAAGCAGTACTTC,CASSFKQGAEKQYF
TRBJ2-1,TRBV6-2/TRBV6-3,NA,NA,TGTGCCAGCGGGGGGGCCTCTTGCAATGAGCAGTTCTTC,CASGGASCNEQFF
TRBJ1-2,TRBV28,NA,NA,TGTGCCAGCAGTTTTCCGGGGGAGGGGGGCTATGGCTACACCTTC,CASSFPGEGGYGYTF
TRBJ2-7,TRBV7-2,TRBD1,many,TGTGCCAGCAGCCCCACCGGGACAGGGGGTGGGCAGTACTTC,CASSPTGTGGGQYF
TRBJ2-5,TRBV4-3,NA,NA,TGCGCCAGCAGCCAAGGGTTAAAGTGGCAAGAGACCCAGTACTTC,CASSQGLKWQETQYF
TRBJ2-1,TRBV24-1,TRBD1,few,TGTGCCACCAGTGATTGGGGGACAGGCAACAATGAGCAGTTCTTC,CATSDWGTGNNEQFF
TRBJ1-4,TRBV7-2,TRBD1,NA,TGTGCCAGCAGAGGGACAGGGGGCCATAGGGAAAAACTGTTTTTT,CASRGTGGHREKLFF
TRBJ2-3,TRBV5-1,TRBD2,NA,TGCGCCAGCAGCTTGGCCATGGGACTAGCTGCCGGCACAGATACGCAGTATTTT,CASSLAMGLAAGTDTQYF
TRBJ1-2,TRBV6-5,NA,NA,TGTGCCAGCAGCCCTGGAGGCAGCTTAAACTATGGCTACACCTTC,CASSPGGSLNYGYTF
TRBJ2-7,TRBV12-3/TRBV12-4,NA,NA,TGTGCCAGCTCAGGGGCACTTCCCTACGAGCAGTACTTC,CASSGALPYEQYF
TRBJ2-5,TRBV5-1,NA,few,TGCGCCAGCAGCTTGGGGGGCCCAGTCCAAGAGACCCAGTACTTC,CASSLGGPVQETQYF
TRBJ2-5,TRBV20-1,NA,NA,TGCAGTGCTAGGCGGGGAGTCGGGGGCAACCAAGAGACCCAGTACTTC,CSARRGVGGNQETQYF
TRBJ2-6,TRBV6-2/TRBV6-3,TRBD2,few,TGTGCCAGCAACTGGGGGGGCTCTGGGGCCAACGTCCTGACTTTC,CASNWGGSGANVLTF
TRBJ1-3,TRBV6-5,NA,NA,TGTGCCAGCAGTTCCCTGGGGCAGACGATCACAACTGGAAACACCATATATTTT,CASSSLGQTITTGNTIYF
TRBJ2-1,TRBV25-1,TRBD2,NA,TGTGCCAGCAGTGGGACTAGCGGGGGCCGAATTAGCAATGAGCAGTTCTTC,CASSGTSGGRISNEQFF
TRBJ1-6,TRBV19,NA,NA,TGTGCCAGTAGTGGAACGGTCTCCTATAATTCACCCCTCCACTTT,CASSGTVSYNSPLHF
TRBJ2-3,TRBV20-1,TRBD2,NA,TGCAGTGCTACGACTAGCGGGGGCAACACTGCTGAGTATTTT,CSATTSGGNTAEYF
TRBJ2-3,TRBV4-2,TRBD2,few,TGTGCCAGCAGCCAAGACCGGGAGGGCTTCTATAGCTCACACACAGATACGCAGTATTTT,CASSQDREGFYSSHTDTQYF
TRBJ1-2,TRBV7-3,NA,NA,TGTGCCAGCGCGCTTGGGAGGGAACATGGCTACACCTTC,CASALGREHGYTF
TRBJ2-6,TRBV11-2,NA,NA,TGTGCCAGCATGCGGGTCTCTGGGGCCAACGTCCTGACTTTC,CASMRVSGANVLTF
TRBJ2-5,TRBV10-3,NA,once,TGTGCCATCAGTCGGGAGAAAGAGACCCAGTACTTC,CAISREKETQYF
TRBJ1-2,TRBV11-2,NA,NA,TGTGCCAGCAGCTTTTCACCAGGCGACTATGGCTACACCTTC,CASSFSPGDYGYTF
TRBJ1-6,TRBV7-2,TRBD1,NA,TGTGCCAGCAGCTTAGAGGGACAGGGGATCTCACCCCCCCACTTT,CASSLEGQGISPPHF
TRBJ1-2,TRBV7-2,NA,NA,TGTGCCAGCAGCCCCAAGAGATGGGGGGTTGGCTACACCTTC,CASSPKRWGVGYTF
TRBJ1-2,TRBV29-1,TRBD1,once,TGCAGCGCGGCTACAGGGGCTAACTATGGCTACACCTTC,CSAATGANYGYTF
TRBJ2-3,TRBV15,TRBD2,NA,TGTGCCACCAGCAGAGATGGGCTAGCGGGGGGGGTCTCAGATACGCAGTATTTT,CATSRDGLAGGVSDTQYF
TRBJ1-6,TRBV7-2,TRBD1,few,TGTGCCAGCAGCTTAAGAAGACAGGGGAACAATTCACCCCTCCACTTT,CASSLRRQGNNSPLHF
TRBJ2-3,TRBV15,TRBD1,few,TGTGCCACTACACAGGGGGCGAAAGGCACAGATACGCAGTATTTT,CATTQGAKGTDTQYF
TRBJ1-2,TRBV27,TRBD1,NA,TGTGCCAGCAGTTCATCGACAGGGGGCTCTATCTATGGCTACACCTTC,CASSSSTGGSIYGYTF
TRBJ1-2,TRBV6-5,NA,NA,TGTGCCAGCAGTAGGGCCCAGGGTAACTATGGCTACACCTTC,CASSRAQGNYGYTF
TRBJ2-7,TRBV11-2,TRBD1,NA,TGTGCCAGCAGCCCGATAGGAGACAGGGGGCGGGTGTACGAGCAGTACTTC,CASSPIGDRGRVYEQYF
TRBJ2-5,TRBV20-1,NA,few,TGCAGTGCTAAGCATGGTCTAGAGACCCAGTACTTC,CSAKHGLETQYF
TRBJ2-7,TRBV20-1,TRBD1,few,TGCAGTGCTAGAGTTGCTCTGGGACAGGGCTCCTACGAGCAGTACTTC,CSARVALGQGSYEQYF
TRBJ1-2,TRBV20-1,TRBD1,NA,TGCAGTGCCTCCAAACGGACAGGATCTAACTATGGCTACACCTTC,CSASKRTGSNYGYTF
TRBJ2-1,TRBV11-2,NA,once,TGTGCCAGCAGCTTGAGGCCTAACTACAATGAGCAGTTCTTC,CASSLRPNYNEQFF
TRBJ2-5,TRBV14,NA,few,TGTGCCAGCAGCCGATACAGGGTTCGGGAGACCCAGTACTTC,CASSRYRVRETQYF
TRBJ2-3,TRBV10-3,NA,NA,TGTGCCATCAGTGAGTCGATGTCCTCGGATCCGCAGTATTTT,CAISESMSSDPQYF
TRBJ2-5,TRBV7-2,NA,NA,TGTGCCAGCAGCTTAAGCGGGTGGTACGTAAGCCAAGAGACCCAGTACTTC,CASSLSGWYVSQETQYF
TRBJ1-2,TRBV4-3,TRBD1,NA,TGCGCCAGCAGCCAAGCCGGACAGGTATATGGCTACACCTTC,CASSQAGQVYGYTF
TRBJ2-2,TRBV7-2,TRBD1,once,TGTGCCAGCAGCGCCGGACAGGGGGTCAACACCGGGGAGCTGTTTTTT,CASSAGQGVNTGELFF
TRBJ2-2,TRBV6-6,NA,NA,TGTGCCAGCAGTTACTCGTTTACCCCCTTGTCCGGGGAGCTGTTTTTT,CASSYSFTPLSGELFF
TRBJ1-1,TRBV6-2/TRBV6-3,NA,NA,TGTGCCAGCAGTGCTTACGGGGTGGTTTTGGACACTGAAGCTTTCTTT,CASSAYGVVLDTEAFF
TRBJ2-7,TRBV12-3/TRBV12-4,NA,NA,TGTGCCAGCAGTTTGCCTGGAGCGGACATATACTACGAGCAGTACTTC,CASSLPGADIYYEQYF